This T cell receptor beta chain was sequenced in a study of breast tumors, draining lymph nodes, adjacent tissues. Study observations and caveats: Tumor repertoires ranked between lymph nodes and nontumor tissue in diversity, with V and J gene preferences. That most tumor T cells come from lymph nodes remained unproven.

There are many counts of this clonotype. Its antigen is currently unknown. Breast cancer patients provided tissue from their axillary draining lymph nodes. A single record per CDR3 protein comes from TCRdb applying MiXCR to the multiplex PCR reads. The table lists about 130,000 distinct CDR3 sequences, just under 20% of them singletons, with roughly 3.6% in the top ten. The CDR3 is 13 residues long. V trimming: 4 bases; J trimming: 6 bases; junction bases outside the gene matches: 5. The germline CDR1 and CDR2 sequences are LGHDT and YNNKEL (reference sequence). Sample: axillary lymph node tissue. This chain connects TRBV3-1 to TRBJ2-5; 7 nucleotides align to TRBD1. The TCR comes from a female donor with breast cancer. Some clones in this sample may be carry-over from other donors' samples. CDR3 loop: CASSPTGVQTQYF. The CDR3 bases are TGTGCCAGCAGCCCAACAGGGGTTCAGACCCAGTACTTC.